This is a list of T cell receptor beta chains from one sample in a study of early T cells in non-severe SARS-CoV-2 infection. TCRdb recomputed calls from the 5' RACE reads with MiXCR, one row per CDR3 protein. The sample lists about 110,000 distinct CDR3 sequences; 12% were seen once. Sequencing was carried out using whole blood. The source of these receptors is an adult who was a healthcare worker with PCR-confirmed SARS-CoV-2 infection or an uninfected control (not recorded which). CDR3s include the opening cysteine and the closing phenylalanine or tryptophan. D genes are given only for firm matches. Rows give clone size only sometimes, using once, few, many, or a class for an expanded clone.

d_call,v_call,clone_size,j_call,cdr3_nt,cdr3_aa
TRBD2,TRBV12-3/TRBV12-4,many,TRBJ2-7,TGTGCCAGCAGCTCTGGACTAGCGGGACGATACGAGCAGTACTTC,CASSSGLAGRYEQYF
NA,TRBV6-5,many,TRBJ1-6,TGTGCCAGCAGTCTGGACGGTAGCTCCTATAATTCACCCCTCCACTTT,CASSLDGSSYNSPLHF
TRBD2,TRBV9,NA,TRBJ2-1,TGTGCCAGCAGCTTAGGGCGGGGGGCTCACAATGAGCAGTTCTTC,CASSLGRGAHNEQFF
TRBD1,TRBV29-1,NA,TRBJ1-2,TGCAGCGTTAGGTCCGACAGGGCGTATGGCTACACCTTC,CSVRSDRAYGYTF
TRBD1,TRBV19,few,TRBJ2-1,TGTGCCAGTAGTATAAAGGGGGCCCTTTACAATGAGCAGTTCTTC,CASSIKGALYNEQFF
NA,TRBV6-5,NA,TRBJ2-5,TGTGCCAGCAGCCTGGCGGGCGTGGGGCGGGGAGAGACCCAGTACTTC,CASSLAGVGRGETQYF
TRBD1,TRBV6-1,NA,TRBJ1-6,TGTGCCACCGCAAACAGGGGTTCTGCCTATAATTCACCCCTCCACTTT,CATANRGSAYNSPLHF
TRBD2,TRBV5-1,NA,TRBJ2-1,TGCGCCAGCAGCTCCGCCGAGGGCGGGACTAGAATGAATGAGCAGTTCTTC,CASSSAEGGTRMNEQFF
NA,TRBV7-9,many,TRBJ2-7,TGTGCCAGCGGCCCCCGGGACAACCTACTCTACTTC,CASGPRDNLLYF
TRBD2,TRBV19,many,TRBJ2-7,TGTGCCAGTAGCCAACGGACTAGCGGGACTTCCTACGAGCAGTACTTC,CASSQRTSGTSYEQYF
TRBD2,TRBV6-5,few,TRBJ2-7,TGTGCCAGCACCCCGTCGGGGAGGGCACACGAGCAGTACTTC,CASTPSGRAHEQYF
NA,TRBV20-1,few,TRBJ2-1,TGCAGTGCTAGAGATTCGAGGGAGGTAGGCAATGAGCAGTTCTTC,CSARDSREVGNEQFF
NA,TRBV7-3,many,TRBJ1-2,TGTGCCAGCAGCTACCGGGCCCCGAGCGGCTACACCTTC,CASSYRAPSGYTF
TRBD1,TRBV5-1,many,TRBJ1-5,TGCGCCAGCAGCCCGGGACAGGGGCATCAGCCCCAGCATTTT,CASSPGQGHQPQHF
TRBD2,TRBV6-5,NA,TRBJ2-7,TGTGCCAGCAGTTACAGGGGGACTAGTGGCGAGCAGTACTTC,CASSYRGTSGEQYF
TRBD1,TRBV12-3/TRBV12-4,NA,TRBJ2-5,TGTGCCAGCAGCTCGGACAGGCCCCAAGAGACCCAGTACTTC,CASSSDRPQETQYF
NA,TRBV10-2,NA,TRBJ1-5,TGCGCCAGCAGTGAGTCGACGAGGACGGCACATCAGCCCCAGCATTTT,CASSESTRTAHQPQHF
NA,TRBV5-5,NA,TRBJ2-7,TGTGCCAGCAGCTTCTTAGGACAGTCCTCCTACGAGCAGTACTTC,CASSFLGQSSYEQYF
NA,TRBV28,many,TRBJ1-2,TGTGCCAGCAGTCCACCTGCTCGACAGGCTAACTATGGCTACACCTTC,CASSPPARQANYGYTF
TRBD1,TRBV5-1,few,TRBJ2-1,TGCGCCAGCAGCCATGGGGACAGGGTTATCAATGAGCAGTTCTTC,CASSHGDRVINEQFF
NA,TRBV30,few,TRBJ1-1,TGTGCCTGGATTTGGGGTCGGGGACGAGATGAAGCTTTCTTT,CAWIWGRGRDEAFF
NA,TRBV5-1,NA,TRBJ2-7,TGCGCCAGCAGCTTTCCAGGAAGGGGCGAGCAGTACTTC,CASSFPGRGEQYF
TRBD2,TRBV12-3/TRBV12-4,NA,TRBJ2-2,TGTGCCAGCACCGGACTAGCGATCGGGGAGCTGTTTTTT,CASTGLAIGELFF
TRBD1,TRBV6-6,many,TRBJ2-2,TGTGCCAGCAGTCAAGGGACAGTTCTCGGGGAGCTGTTTTTT,CASSQGTVLGELFF
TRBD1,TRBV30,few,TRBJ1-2,TGTGCCTGGAGTGTACGTGGTTGGGACAGCGCACATGGCTACACCTTC,CAWSVRGWDSAHGYTF
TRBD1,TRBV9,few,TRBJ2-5,TGTGCCAGCAGCGTACGGTGGGGGACAGGGAAAGAGACCCAGTACTTC,CASSVRWGTGKETQYF
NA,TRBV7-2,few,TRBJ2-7,TGTGCCAGCAGCTTAGCGGGACGGGGCATCTCCGAGCAGTACTTC,CASSLAGRGISEQYF
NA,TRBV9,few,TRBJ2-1,TGTGCCAGCAGCGTCGGCAGCGAACCATCCTACAATGAGCAGTTCTTC,CASSVGSEPSYNEQFF
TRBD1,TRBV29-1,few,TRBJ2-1,TGCAGCGTTACCACAGGGGGCTTGGACAATGAGCAGTTCTTC,CSVTTGGLDNEQFF
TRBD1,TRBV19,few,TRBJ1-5,TGTGCCAGTAGTGGACGGGGGACAGGGACTTATCAGCCCCAGCATTTT,CASSGRGTGTYQPQHF
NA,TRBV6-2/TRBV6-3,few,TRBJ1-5,TGTGCCAGCAGTTACGGGGGGGCCAGCAATCAGCCCCAGCATTTT,CASSYGGASNQPQHF
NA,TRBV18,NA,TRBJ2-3,TGTGCCAGCGCACCACGAGCGCTAGCGTCCGGCACAGATACGCAGTATTTT,CASAPRALASGTDTQYF
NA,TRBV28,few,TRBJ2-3,TGTGCCAGCAGCCGCCTGGGGGATACGCAGTATTTT,CASSRLGDTQYF
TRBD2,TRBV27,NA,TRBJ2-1,TGTGCCAGCAGTATATCAGCGGGAGGAGTTGATAATGAGCAGTTCTTC,CASSISAGGVDNEQFF
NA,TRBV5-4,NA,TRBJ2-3,TGTGCCAGCAGCCTGTACTCGAGCACAGATACGCAGTATTTT,CASSLYSSTDTQYF
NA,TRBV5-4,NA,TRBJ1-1,TGTGCCAGCAGCTTTGGCCCCCGTAGGGCGGGGAGGGAAACTGAAGCTTTCTTT,CASSFGPRRAGRETEAFF
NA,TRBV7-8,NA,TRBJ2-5,TGTGCCAGCAGCTCCACTAGTTTGGGGGAGACCCAGTACTTC,CASSSTSLGETQYF
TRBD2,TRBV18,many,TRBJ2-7,TGTGCCAGCTCACCACCGGCTAGCGGGAGCTACGAGCAGTACTTC,CASSPPASGSYEQYF